The 23 T cell receptor beta chains reported below all come from one sample, sequenced in a study of shared clonotypes between healthy human individuals. Cells designated naive CD8 were CD45RO-negative and were positively selected for CCR7, with terminally differentiated effector memory CD45RA+ cells excluded. Sequencing was performed with immunoSEQ multiplex PCR; in TCRdb, only in-frame clones are kept and a portion is missing. The data hold about 2 million clones, with around 96% observed a single time. Specimen: naive CD8+ T cells sorted from blood. All receptors come from a man between 18 and 35 years old in good health.

Comments on this clone: Additional DNA sequences in this sample encode the identical CDR3. The CDR3 DNA reads as TGTGCCAGCAGCGTAGGAGAGGGTTATGGCTACACCTTC. Encoded protein: CASSVGEGYGYTF. The chain links TRBV9 to TRBJ1-2; D gene unclear. Germline V CDR1 and CDR2: SGDLS, YYNGEE. Deletions cut 0 bases from V and 5 bases from J, with 8 bases between. This CDR3 is built from 13 residues.

This clone was detected only once. The chain joins TRBV4-1 to TRBJ2-3; possibly TRBD1 for D (5 bases). The germline V gene encodes CDR1 MGHRA and CDR2 YSYEKL. V was clipped by 1 base and J by 2 bases, with 13 bases between them. This CDR3 has 16 amino acids. This chain's CDR3 is CASSQARGRNTDTQYF. DNA for the CDR3: TGCGCCAGCAGCCAAGCTAGGGGCAGGAACACAGATACGCAGTATTTT.

The rearrangement uses TRBV6-5 and TRBJ2-7; 9 nucleotides match TRBD1. This CDR3 is 15 amino acids long. J lost 3 bases, V lost 5 bases, and 8 bases had no gene match. Per germline, CDR1 MNHEY and CDR2 SVGAGI. This CDR3 is CASSITGTGIYEQYF. The CDR3 bases are TGTGCCAGCAGTATAACCGGGACAGGGATCTACGAGCAGTACTTC.

The rearrangement joins TRBV28 to TRBJ2-7, with 8 positions matching TRBD1. The CDR3 covers 15 residues. The germline CDR1 and CDR2 sequences are MDHEN and SYDVKM. With V trimmed by 2 bases and J by 4 bases, 7 bases remained unmatched. The CDR3 DNA reads TGTGCCAGCAGTTTAGCGGCAGGGGGCGGATACGAGCAGTACTTC. It translates to CASSLAAGGGYEQYF.

V usage is TRBV6-5 and J usage is TRBJ2-7; 8 bases line up with TRBD1. Germline loops: CDR1 MNHEY, CDR2 SVGAGI. The ends lost 3 bases at V and 1 base at J; junction bases unmatched: 8. This CDR3 is built from 16 residues. The CDR3: CASSYSTGEESYEQYF. CDR3 in DNA: TGTGCCAGCAGTTATTCGACAGGGGAGGAGTCCTACGAGCAGTACTTC.

The chain employs TRBV27 and TRBJ1-4; no clear D. V gave up 3 bases and J gave up 3 bases, with 17 bases separating them. CDR1 is MNHEY, CDR2 SMNVEV, per germline (reference sequence). The length of the CDR3 is 17 residues. The CDR3 DNA is TGTGCCAGCAGTTTTTTGACAACCCGTTACCCTAATGAAAAACTGTTTTTT. Its protein product is CASSFLTTRYPNEKLFF.

The gene calls are TRBV10-2 and TRBJ1-5; no reliable D call. Between the trimmed V and J ends, which lost 2 bases and 6 bases, there was a span of 5 bases. CDR1 is WSHSY, CDR2 SAAADI, per germline. This CDR3 spans 12 amino acids. As DNA, the CDR3 is TGCGCCAGCAGTGAGGAGGGTCAGCCCCAGCATTTT. Amino acids: CASSEEGQPQHF.

The rearrangement links TRBV7-9 to TRBJ1-1; D uncertain. Per the germline V gene, CDR1 is SEHNR and CDR2 is FQNEAQ (reference sequence). Deletions cut 4 bases from V and 1 base from J, with 10 bases between. The CDR3 is 14 residues long. The CDR3 is CASSWLTENTEAFF. The CDR3 DNA reads as TGTGCCAGCAGCTGGCTAACAGAGAACACTGAAGCTTTCTTT.

As regards this clone: The sample contains more than one DNA sequence encoding this CDR3. The rearrangement joins TRBV5-6 to TRBJ1-4; D not resolved. The CDR3 consists of 13 residues. V dropped 4 bases and J dropped 4 bases, with 8 bases sitting between them. The germline CDR1 and CDR2 sequences are SGHDT and YYEEEE. The CDR3 here is CASSLGFNEKLFF. The CDR3 DNA is TGTGCCAGCAGCCTTGGGTTTAATGAAAAACTGTTTTTT.

With regard to this clone: Additional DNA sequences in this sample encode the identical CDR3. The chain recombines TRBV5-1 with TRBJ1-1; weak D call: TRBD1 (6 bases). V was shortened by 4 bases and J by 4 bases, with 11 bases between the two germline ends. Per germline, CDR1 SGHRS and CDR2 YFSETQ. The CDR3 length is 13 residues. CDR3 residues: CASSATGGTEAFF. CDR3 DNA sequence: TGCGCCAGCAGCGCGACAGGCGGCACTGAAGCTTTCTTT.

Points on this clone: This specimen includes other DNA sequences encoding the same CDR3. The CDR3 loop is CASGLVPGDQPQHF. DNA for the CDR3: TGTGCTAGTGGTTTGGTACCGGGCGACCAGCCCCAGCATTTT. The chain joins TRBV12-5 to TRBJ1-5; D not certain. This CDR3 is built from 14 residues. Trimming left V 0 bases short and J 7 bases short, with 10 bases between. The germline CDR1 and CDR2 sequences are LGHNT and FRNRAP.

The rearrangement links TRBV28 to TRBJ1-1, with 8 bases lining up with TRBD1. Losses at the gene ends were 4 bases for V and 1 base for J; bases not matched to a gene: 8. This CDR3 is built from 16 residues. Germline CDR1 reads MDHEN; CDR2 reads SYDVKM. This CDR3 reads CASSYFNTGGNTEAFF. For the CDR3, the DNA is TGTGCCAGCAGTTACTTCAACACAGGGGGGAACACTGAAGCTTTCTTT.

The chain carries TRBV7-9 and TRBJ1-2, with 8 nucleotides matching TRBD1. This CDR3 is 14 amino acids long. CDR1 and CDR2 from the germline V gene are SEHNR and FQNEAQ (reference sequence). V was clipped by 5 bases and J by 4 bases; unmatched bases: 6. The CDR3 protein is CASSGPDRVYGYTF. CDR3 coding DNA: TGTGCCAGCAGCGGCCCGGACAGGGTCTATGGCTACACCTTC.

The rearrangement uses TRBV11-2 and TRBJ2-3; 8 nucleotides line up with TRBD1. From germline, CDR1 is SGHAT and CDR2 FQNNGV. The CDR3 loop spans 15 amino acids. With 5 bases clipped from V and 1 base from J, the junction kept 5 bases outside the gene matches. The CDR3 coding sequence is TGTGCCAGCAGCCAACAGGGGGGCGGCACAGATACGCAGTATTTT. Its protein is CASSQQGGGTDTQYF. Complete variable domain (other parts from reference TRBV11-2 and TRBJ2-3): EAGVAQSPRYKIIEKRQSVAFWCNPISGHATLYWYQQILGQGPKLLIQFQNNGVVDDSQLPKDRFSAERLKGVDSTLKIQPAKLEDSAVYLCASSQQGGGTDTQYFGPGTRLTVL.

This clone occurred a few times. The chain links TRBV7-9 to TRBJ1-5, with TRBD1 as a possible D gene (6 bases). The CDR3 length is 12 residues. V was cut by 9 bases and J by 0 bases, with 6 bases left in between. Per the germline V gene, CDR1 is SEHNR and CDR2 is FQNEAQ (reference sequence). This CDR3 is CARQGSNQPQHF. The CDR3 DNA reads TGTGCCAGACAGGGTAGCAATCAGCCCCAGCATTTT.

This chain links TRBV7-2 with TRBJ2-7; D is ambiguous. V lost 3 bases and J 12 bases, leaving 12 bases between the germline ends. The germline CDR1 and CDR2 sequences are SGHTA and FQGNSA. The CDR3 totals 11 residues. CDR3 DNA sequence: TGTGCCAGCAGCTTCGGAACATCAGTGTACTTC. This codes for CASSFGTSVYF.

On this clone itself: This CDR3 is also generated by other DNA sequences in the sample. V and J are TRBV19 and TRBJ1-2; D gene uncertain. Trimming left V 7 bases short and J 1 base short, with 7 bases between. This CDR3 is built from 12 residues. The germline V gene has CDR1 LNHDA and CDR2 SQIVND (reference sequence). The CDR3 sequence is CASTGDNYGYTF. DNA of the CDR3: TGTGCCAGTACGGGCGATAACTATGGCTACACCTTC.

The rearrangement links TRBV27 to TRBJ2-3, with TRBD2 identical over 10 bases. V shed 6 bases, J shed 3 bases, and the junction held 6 bases outside the gene matches. This CDR3 contains 15 residues. Germline CDR1 and CDR2: MNHEY and SMNVEV (reference sequence). CDR3 amino acids: CASRQLAGVTDTQYF. CDR3 nucleotides: TGTGCCAGCAGGCAGCTAGCGGGAGTTACAGATACGCAGTATTTT.

The chain uses TRBV7-9 and TRBJ2-1; TRBD2 matches 14 bases. Germline CDR1 reads SEHNR; CDR2 reads FQNEAQ (reference sequence). The CDR3 is 17 amino acids. J was trimmed by 8 bases and V by 6 bases; bases with no gene match: 12. This chain's CDR3 is CASRMSAGLAGEDEQFF. Here the CDR3 DNA reads TGTGCCAGCAGAATGTCTGCGGGACTAGCGGGAGAAGATGAGCAGTTCTTC.

This rearrangement joins TRBV5-4 to TRBJ1-1; the D is unclear. The CDR3 sequence is 13 residues long. Germline V lookup: CDR1 SGHNT, CDR2 YYREEE (reference sequence). V was pared by 1 base and J by 0 bases, with 4 bases between. Here the CDR3 reads CASSLKVNTEAFF. The CDR3 DNA sequence: TGTGCCAGCAGCTTGAAAGTGAACACTGAAGCTTTCTTT.

The V and J genes are TRBV6-6 and TRBJ2-5; D might be TRBD2 (5 bases). The ends were cut back, 4 bases at V and 1 base at J, with 16 bases in the middle. Germline CDR1 MNHNY, CDR2 SVGAGI (reference sequence). The CDR3 is 16 residues long. Here the CDR3 DNA reads TGTGCCAGCAGTTTGCGGGTCGGCCCGGTCCAAGAGACCCAGTACTTC. It specifies CASSLRVGPVQETQYF.

This chain connects TRBV6-1 to TRBJ2-7; D unresolved. This CDR3 has 14 residues. With 2 bases removed from V and 3 bases from J, the gap between germline ends came to 11 bases. Germline V CDR1 and CDR2: MNHNS, SASEGT. Here the CDR3 DNA reads TGTGCCAGCAGTGAATTGGTCAGATTCTACGAGCAGTACTTC. Protein: CASSELVRFYEQYF.

The chain couples TRBV30 to TRBJ2-7, with D tentatively TRBD2 (6 bases). This CDR3 is 13 amino acids long. CDR1 and CDR2 from the germline V gene are GTSNPN and SVGIG (reference sequence). V was trimmed by 1 base and J by 3 bases, leaving 10 bases between them. This CDR3 is CAWSALAFYEQYF. The CDR3 DNA reads TGTGCCTGGAGTGCACTAGCCTTCTACGAGCAGTACTTC. Combining the CDR3 with reference TRBV30 and TRBJ2-7 gives the whole variable domain SQTIHQWPATLVQPVGSPLSLECTVEGTSNPNLYWYRQAAGRGLQLLFYSVGIGQISSEVPQNLSASRPQDRQFILSSKKLLLSDSGFYLCAWSALAFYEQYFGPGTRLTVT.